The 21 T cell receptor beta chains given below trace back to one sample, sequenced in a study of cytomegalovirus exposure and HLA in healthy donors. Primers for the PCR totalled 60 Vbeta and 13 Jbeta. The repertoire was sequenced with immunoSEQ multiplex PCR; TCRdb's copy has only in-frame clones and lacks some. The profile covers about 190,000 clones, with more than 75% appearing a single time and roughly 2.6% taken by the ten largest. The sequencing sample was made of PBMCs. The receptors were gathered from a woman in her 50s in good health and CMV-seropositive.

V gene TRBV7-8 combines with J gene TRBJ1-1, with D unclear. V lost 5 bases, J lost 1 base, and 11 bases lay in between. The CDR3 is made up of 14 amino acids. In germline, CDR1 is SGHVS, CDR2 FQNEAQ. The CDR3 DNA reads as TGTGCCAGCAGCGACCAAGGAGCGAACACTGAAGCTTTCTTT. It encodes CASSDQGANTEAFF.

With regard to this clone: The junction departs from germline at one end; a sequencing error may be responsible. The gene calls are TRBV6-1 and TRBJ1-3; 7 bases fit TRBD1. The CDR3 length is 13 residues. Germline V CDR1 and CDR2: MNHNS, SASEGT. CDR3 sequence (DNA): TGTGCCAGCCAAAGACAGGGTGGAGACACCATATATTTT. Translated: CASQRQGGDTIYF.

This chain connects TRBV4-3 to TRBJ1-1; D uncertain. V gave up 0 bases and J gave up 4 bases, with 6 bases separating them. In germline, CDR1 is LGHNA, CDR2 YSLEER. CDR3 length equals 13 residues. CDR3 in DNA: TGCGCCAGCAGCCAAGATGAGGGCACTGAAGCTTTCTTT. Its translation: CASSQDEGTEAFF.

This clone is a singleton in its sample. The chain joins TRBV27 to TRBJ2-4, with 8 bases identical to TRBD1. Germline V CDR1 and CDR2: MNHEY, SMNVEV (reference sequence). The V gene end was trimmed by 10 bases and the J gene end by 1 base; junction bases not matched to a gene: 3. This CDR3 is built from 13 residues. CDR3 DNA: TGTGCCACAAGACAGGGGGCCAAAAACATTCAGTACTTC. This translates into CATRQGAKNIQYF.

The CDR3 DNA sequence: TGTGCCAGCAGTGGGGACTTGCCTGAAGCTTTCTTT. Translated: CASSGDLPEAFF. The V call is TRBV5-6, the J call TRBJ1-1; D may be TRBD1 (5 bases). The CDR3 sequence is 12 residues long. The ends were cut back, 5 bases at V and 6 bases at J, with 11 bases in the middle. Looked up from germline, CDR1 is SGHDT and CDR2 is YYEEEE. Supplemented by reference TRBV5-6 and TRBJ1-1, the full variable domain reads DAGVTQSPTHLIKTRGQQVTLRCSPKSGHDTVSWYQQALGQGPQFIFQYYEEEERQRGNFPDRFSGHQFPNYSSELNVNALLLGDSALYLCASSGDLPEAFFGQGTRLTVV.

The rearrangement links TRBV5-1 to TRBJ1-1; D perhaps matches TRBD1 (5 bases). The V gene lost 4 bases and the J gene lost 0 bases, with 7 bases spanning the gap. This CDR3 spans 13 amino acids. The germline V gene has CDR1 SGHRS and CDR2 YFSETQ. This CDR3 is CASSDRMNTEAFF. The DNA for the CDR3 is TGCGCCAGCAGCGACAGAATGAACACTGAAGCTTTCTTT.

This clone was counted once. This chain uses TRBV11-2 with TRBJ2-7, with D perhaps matching TRBD2 (6 bases). The CDR3 runs 14 residues. V lost 6 bases and J 0 bases, leaving 12 bases between the germline ends. Germline CDR1 and CDR2: SGHAT and FQNNGV. The CDR3 coding sequence is TGTGCCAGCAGTGGGGGACTCCGCTCCTACGAGCAGTACTTC. This codes for CASSGGLRSYEQYF. Supplemented by reference TRBV11-2 and TRBJ2-7, the full variable domain reads EAGVAQSPRYKIIEKRQSVAFWCNPISGHATLYWYQQILGQGPKLLIQFQNNGVVDDSQLPKDRFSAERLKGVDSTLKIQPAKLEDSAVYLCASSGGLRSYEQYFGPGTRLTVT.

This chain uses TRBV5-4 with TRBJ2-3; D is uncertain. There are 16 residues in the CDR3. V was pared by 4 bases and J by 0 bases, with 15 bases between. CDR1 is SGHNT, CDR2 YYREEE, per germline (reference sequence). CDR3 region: CASSQILVPSTDTQYF. The CDR3 region has the DNA TGTGCCAGCAGCCAAATTCTAGTCCCCAGCACAGATACGCAGTATTTT. Full variable domain (remainder filled in from reference TRBV5-4 and TRBJ2-3): ETGVTQSPTHLIKTRGQQVTLRCSSQSGHNTVSWYQQALGQGPQFIFQYYREEENGRGNFPPRFSGLQFPNYSSELNVNALELDDSALYLCASSQILVPSTDTQYFGPGTRLTVL.

This rearrangement joins TRBV7-9 to TRBJ2-3; TRBD2 might be the D (6 bases). This CDR3 has 16 residues. V dropped 4 bases and J dropped 1 base, with 15 bases sitting between them. Looked up from germline, CDR1 is SEHNR and CDR2 is FQNEAQ (reference sequence). CDR3 region: CASSYRDSLGTDTQYF. The CDR3 DNA sequence: TGTGCCAGCAGCTACCGGGACTCTCTGGGCACAGATACGCAGTATTTT.

The V call is TRBV2, the J call TRBJ2-7, with D tentatively TRBD2 (5 bases). The germline V and J ends were trimmed by 4 bases and 2 bases, with 6 bases remaining between them. The germline gives CDR1 SNHLY, CDR2 FYNNEI. CDR3 length: 12 amino acids. This CDR3 is CASSGGTYEQYF. The CDR3 DNA is TGTGCCAGCAGTGGAGGGACCTACGAGCAGTACTTC. Complete variable domain (other parts from reference TRBV2 and TRBJ2-7): EPEVTQTPSHQVTQMGQEVILRCVPISNHLYFYWYRQILGQKVEFLVSFYNNEISEKSEIFDDQFSVERPDGSNFTLKIRSTKLEDSAMYFCASSGGTYEQYFGPGTRLTVT.

The chain is built from TRBV10-3 and TRBJ2-3, with TRBD2 identical over 8 bases. Per germline, CDR1 ENHRY and CDR2 SYGVKD. The CDR3 has 15 residues. Trimming took 10 bases from V and 1 from J; bases not matched to a gene: 10. The CDR3 sequence: CATRMAGGRTDTQYF. As DNA, the CDR3 is TGTGCCACCAGGATGGCGGGGGGCCGCACAGATACGCAGTATTTT.

V and J are TRBV19 and TRBJ1-3; D unclear. CDR1 and CDR2 from the germline V gene are LNHDA and SQIVND (reference sequence). The CDR3 sequence is 15 residues long. Trimming shortened V by 7 bases and J by 0 bases, and 13 bases separated the two germline ends. CDR3 sequence (DNA): TGTGCCAGTACCAAAGAGCGTCTCTCTGGAAACACCATATATTTT. As protein: CASTKERLSGNTIYF.

In this sample, this clone turned up a few times. The chain couples TRBV10-2 to TRBJ2-7, with TRBD1 identical over 10 bases. There are 15 residues in the CDR3. The V and J ends lost 3 bases and 1 base, in that order; junction bases with no gene match: 3. Germline V CDR1 and CDR2: WSHSY, SAAADI. CDR3 loop: CASSDRTGGSYEQYF. CDR3 bases: TGCGCCAGCAGTGACCGGACAGGGGGTTCCTACGAGCAGTACTTC.

The count of this clone is one. V usage is TRBV13 and J usage is TRBJ2-3; D possibly corresponds to TRBD2 (7 bases). CDR3 length equals 13 residues. The germline V gene encodes CDR1 PRHDT and CDR2 FYEKMQ (reference sequence). Between the trimmed V and J ends, which lost 8 bases and 6 bases, there was a span of 15 bases. The CDR3 nucleotides read TGTGCCAGCGCGGTCGGGGGGCTCGATACGCAGTATTTT. This encodes CASAVGGLDTQYF.

CDR3 coding DNA: TGTGCCACCCTTACTAGTACCGGGGAGCTGTTTTTT. Residues: CATLTSTGELFF. This sequence joins TRBV10-3 and TRBJ2-2, with D possibly being TRBD2 (5 bases). The CDR3 contains 12 residues. Trimming removed 10 bases at V and 5 bases at J, with 11 bases between. Germline V gives CDR1 ENHRY, CDR2 SYGVKD.

This rearrangement joins TRBV7-9 to TRBJ2-1; D is possibly TRBD1 (5 bases). There are 13 residues in the CDR3. Germline lookup yields CDR1 SEHNR and CDR2 FQNEAQ (reference sequence). Trimming took off 7 bases at V and 9 bases at J, with 16 bases between the two ends. The CDR3 loop reads CASTPPRAAEQFF. The CDR3 DNA is TGTGCCAGCACCCCTCCCAGGGCGGCTGAGCAGTTCTTC.

The DNA for the CDR3 is TGCGCCAGCAGCAAAGGGACTAGCGGGGATTCAGATACGCAGTATTTT. Its translation is CASSKGTSGDSDTQYF. The chain recombines TRBV5-1 with TRBJ2-3; the match to TRBD2 covers 13 bases. There are 16 residues in the CDR3. The V segment lost 4 bases and the J segment 4 bases; nucleotides outside the gene matches: 6. Germline V gene data show CDR1 as SGHRS and CDR2 as YFSETQ. The variable domain in full, with the rest retrieved from reference TRBV5-1 and TRBJ2-3, is KAGVTQTPRYLIKTRGQQVTLSCSPISGHRSVSWYQQTPGQGLQFLFEYFSETQRNKGNFPGRFSGRQFSNSRSEMNVSTLELGDSALYLCASSKGTSGDSDTQYFGPGTRLTVL.

In regard to this clone: A read error may produce the germline difference seen at one junction end. The rearrangement links TRBV7-9 to TRBJ1-2; D is unresolved. Germline loops: CDR1 SEHNR, CDR2 FQNEAQ (reference sequence). This CDR3 region has 12 residues. CDR3 bases: TGTTCCAGCAGCTTTCCGGGTACGGGCTACACCTTC. This sequence encodes CSSSFPGTGYTF.

For the CDR3, the DNA is TGTGCCAGCAGTTACTCGGAGGGTCTAGGTCAGCCCCAGCATTTT. Translating gives CASSYSEGLGQPQHF. The chain employs TRBV6-5 and TRBJ1-5, with no clear D. The length of the CDR3 is 15 residues. Germline V gene lookup returns CDR1 MNHEY and CDR2 SVGAGI. Trimming removed 0 bases from V and 6 bases from J, with 12 bases in between.

V and J are TRBV15 and TRBJ2-1, with 9 bases lining up with TRBD2. Trimming at V came to 6 bases and at J to 6 bases, leaving 3 bases not matched to a gene. CDR3 length: 13 residues. Germline loops: CDR1 LNHNV, CDR2 YYDKDF (reference sequence). The CDR3 region has the DNA TGTGCCACCAGTGCGGGGGGGCCCAATGAGCAGTTCTTC. Translating it yields CATSAGGPNEQFF.

The rearrangement joins TRBV4-2 to TRBJ1-1; D perhaps matches TRBD1 (6 bases). This CDR3 spans 16 amino acids. The V end was cut by 3 bases, the J end by 1 base, with 15 bases between. CDR1 LGHNA and CDR2 YNFKEQ come from the germline V gene. CDR3 coding DNA: TGTGCCAGCAGCCAGGCAGCCGGGACAAAGAACACTGAAGCTTTCTTT. Translation: CASSQAAGTKNTEAFF.